Below, 19 T cell receptor beta chains from the same sample are listed, as sequenced in a study of control samples from healthy donors and cancer patients. Measured with immunoSEQ multiplex PCR; TCRdb has only the in-frame clones, and not every one. The data contain roughly 120,000 clones, 85% to 90% of them singletons. Specimen: PBMCs. The receptors shown here come from a woman aged 60 to 75 with lung cancer.

The chain joins TRBV27 to TRBJ1-3; the D is unclear. Trimming shortened V by 2 bases and J by 0 bases, and 5 bases separated the two germline ends. This CDR3 has 14 residues. From germline, CDR1 is MNHEY and CDR2 SMNVEV (reference sequence). The CDR3 protein is CASSLGVSGNTIYF. The CDR3 DNA is TGTGCCAGCAGTTTAGGGGTCTCTGGAAACACCATATATTTT.

This chain connects TRBV18 to TRBJ2-7, with D perhaps TRBD1 (5 bases). Germline V gene lookup returns CDR1 KGHSH and CDR2 LQKENI. V lost 5 bases and J 0 bases, leaving 11 bases between the germline ends. The CDR3 runs 14 residues. The CDR3 protein is CASSASGHSYEQYF. CDR3 bases: TGTGCCAGCTCAGCATCAGGGCACTCCTACGAGCAGTACTTC.

This clone was observed a single time. The chain uses TRBV5-1 and TRBJ2-2; TRBD2 matches at 7 bases. Trimming removed 0 bases from V and 7 bases from J; junction bases left unmatched: 3. Germline CDR1 and CDR2: SGHRS and YFSETQ. The CDR3 consists of 14 residues. In nucleotides, the CDR3 is TGCGCCAGCAGCTTGGAGGCGGGAGACGGGGAGCTGTTTTTT. The encoded protein is CASSLEAGDGELFF.

This clone was observed at least ten times. This chain connects TRBV27 to TRBJ1-2; a possible D gene is TRBD1 (6 bases). The V and J ends lost 0 bases and 4 bases respectively, with 12 bases between them. In germline, CDR1 is MNHEY, CDR2 SMNVEV (reference sequence). CDR3 length: 15 residues. The CDR3 nucleotides read TGTGCCAGCAGTTTATCGGGGAGGGGGACCTATGGCTACACCTTC. Translated, it gives CASSLSGRGTYGYTF.

This clone has only one observation. The chain combines TRBV2 with TRBJ1-1; D may be TRBD1 (5 bases). The CDR3 length is 15 residues. The V and J ends lost 6 bases and 2 bases respectively, with 16 bases between them. The germline gives CDR1 SNHLY, CDR2 FYNNEI. As DNA, the CDR3 is TGTGCCAGCAGCGACCAGGGATCCCGTAACACTGAAGCTTTCTTT. This encodes CASSDQGSRNTEAFF.

The chain couples TRBV6-2 or TRBV6-3 to TRBJ1-1; D call uncertain. The V end was cut by 0 bases, the J end by 0 bases, with 17 bases between. The germline CDR1 and CDR2 sequences are MNHEY and SVGEGT. CDR3 length: 18 residues. DNA of the CDR3: TGTGCCAGCAGTTACTCGATGAATCGGGCCCCGATGAACACTGAAGCTTTCTTT. Residues: CASSYSMNRAPMNTEAFF.

This chain connects TRBV18 to TRBJ2-5, with TRBD2 as a possible D gene (6 bases). The CDR3 is made up of 15 amino acids. V was clipped by 5 bases and J by 4 bases, with 17 bases between them. Germline V gene sequence: CDR1 KGHSH, CDR2 LQKENI. This CDR3 is CASSGGASGGETQYF. DNA for the CDR3: TGTGCCAGCTCAGGCGGGGCATCCGGGGGAGAGACCCAGTACTTC.

CDR3 nucleotides: TGTGCCGTTCGCCCTACAGGGGGAGAGACCCAGTACTTC. Encoded protein: CAVRPTGGETQYF. V and J are TRBV10-3 and TRBJ2-5, with TRBD1 matching over 8 bases. CDR1 and CDR2 (germline): ENHRY, SYGVKD. The length of the CDR3 is 13 residues. V trimming: 11 bases; J trimming: 4 bases; junction bases outside the gene matches: 9.

This clone was detected once. The chain is built from TRBV7-9 and TRBJ2-3; perhaps TRBD2 as D (6 bases). CDR3 length: 16 amino acids. V lost 2 bases, J lost 1 base, and 13 bases lay in between. Germline CDR1 is SEHNR and CDR2 is FQNEAQ (reference sequence). The DNA of the CDR3 is TGTGCCAGCAGCTTAATCTACGGAGGGGGCACAGATACGCAGTATTTT. It is translated as CASSLIYGGGTDTQYF. The whole variable domain, remainder taken from reference TRBV7-9 and TRBJ2-3, is DTGVSQNPRHKITKRGQNVTFRCDPISEHNRLYWYRQTLGQGPEFLTYFQNEAQLEKSRLLSDRFSAERPKGSFSTLEIQRTEQGDSAMYLCASSLIYGGGTDTQYFGPGTRLTVL.

The chain recombines TRBV6-4 with TRBJ2-1; 10 positions match TRBD1. The CDR3 runs to 15 residues. Per germline, CDR1 MRHNA and CDR2 SNTAGT. J lost 7 bases, V lost 4 bases, and 7 bases had no gene match. The DNA for the CDR3 is TGTGCCAGCAGTGGGAACCCGGGACAGGGGAATGAGCAGTTCTTC. Translating it yields CASSGNPGQGNEQFF.

The chain couples TRBV30 to TRBJ1-1; a possible D gene is TRBD1 (5 bases). The CDR3 length is 19 residues. The germline CDR1 and CDR2 sequences are GTSNPN and SVGIG (reference sequence). The V gene lost 0 bases and the J gene lost 5 bases, with 28 bases spanning the gap. This chain's CDR3 is CAWSVPPYGGIVEWTEAFF. For the CDR3, the DNA is TGTGCCTGGAGTGTACCGCCATACGGGGGGATCGTAGAGTGGACTGAAGCTTTCTTT.

This sequence joins TRBV2 and TRBJ1-1; tentative D call: TRBD1 (6 bases). The CDR3 consists of 14 residues. Germline V gene lookup returns CDR1 SNHLY and CDR2 FYNNEI. The germline V and J ends were trimmed by 4 bases and 4 bases, with 13 bases remaining between them. The CDR3 loop reads CASSVQGTGTEAFF. The CDR3, as DNA: TGTGCCAGCAGTGTCCAGGGGACGGGCACTGAAGCTTTCTTT.

The chain recombines TRBV19 with TRBJ2-3; D tentatively fits TRBD1 or TRBD2 (5 bases each). The germline V gene has CDR1 LNHDA and CDR2 SQIVND (reference sequence). The CDR3 totals 17 residues. V lost 4 bases and J lost 6, with 23 bases in between. The CDR3 protein is CASSRLVTGRDGDTQYF. Here the CDR3 DNA reads TGTGCCAGTAGTAGACTCGTAACGGGCAGGGACGGGGATACGCAGTATTTT.

This chain's CDR3 is CASSFSSADKSYEQYF. The CDR3 bases are TGTGCCAGCAGCTTCTCATCGGCGGACAAGTCCTACGAGCAGTACTTC. The chain recombines TRBV7-3 with TRBJ2-7; a weak D match, TRBD1 (5 bases). CDR1 and CDR2 from the germline V gene are SGHTA and FQGTGA. V shed 3 bases and J shed 1 base, with 16 bases lying between them. The CDR3 totals 16 residues.

V and J are TRBV7-9 and TRBJ2-7, with TRBD2 identical over 7 bases. The CDR3 has 14 residues. The V gene end was trimmed by 5 bases and the J gene end by 5 bases; junction bases not matched to a gene: 9. The germline V gene encodes CDR1 SEHNR and CDR2 FQNEAQ (reference sequence). The CDR3 bases are TGTGCCAGCAGCCCGATGGGCGGGAGTGACGAGCAGTACTTC. This gives the protein CASSPMGGSDEQYF.

The chain employs TRBV3-1 (or the pseudogene TRBV3-2) and TRBJ1-1, with D possibly being TRBD1 (6 bases). This CDR3 has 12 residues. Germline-derived CDR1 and CDR2 are LGHDT and YNNKEL (reference sequence). V gave up 4 bases and J gave up 8 bases, with 11 bases separating them. The CDR3 DNA follows: TGTGCCAGCAGCCGCACAGGGTTGGAAGCTTTCTTT. Translation: CASSRTGLEAFF.

The chain employs TRBV2 and TRBJ1-2; D unresolved. Germline lookup yields CDR1 SNHLY and CDR2 FYNNEI. The CDR3 covers 14 residues. V lost 8 bases and J 0 bases, leaving 13 bases between the germline ends. For the CDR3, the DNA is TGTGCCAGCGGCGGGAGTAGTACTAACTATGGCTACACCTTC. Amino acid sequence: CASGGSSTNYGYTF.

The rearrangement joins TRBV25-1 to TRBJ1-4, with TRBD1 matching 8 bases. Germline values: CDR1 MGHDK, CDR2 SYGVNS. CDR3 length: 14 residues. V trimming: 6 bases; J trimming: 7 bases; junction bases outside the gene matches: 7. CDR3: CASSVQGGSEKLFF. The CDR3 DNA sequence: TGTGCCAGCAGCGTACAGGGGGGGAGTGAAAAACTGTTTTTT.

J is TRBJ2-3 and V is TRBV7-3; a possible D gene is TRBD1 (6 bases). V lost 5 bases and J 0 bases, leaving 12 bases between the germline ends. The germline V gene has CDR1 SGHTA and CDR2 FQGTGA. This CDR3 has 15 amino acids. CDR3 nucleotides: TGTGCCAGCAGCATCGGGACAACTAGCACAGATACGCAGTATTTT. Its protein product is CASSIGTTSTDTQYF. The full variable domain, rest sourced from reference TRBV7-3 and TRBJ2-3, is GAGVSQTPSNKVTEKGKYVELRCDPISGHTALYWYRQSLGQGPEFLIYFQGTGAADDSGLPNDRFFAVRPEGSVSTLKIQRTERGDSAVYLCASSIGTTSTDTQYFGPGTRLTVL.